This T cell receptor beta chain was found in a study of T-cell memory formation after mild COVID-19. Notes on the study in general: Nothing confirmed that second-wave clones peaking on day 37 were specific for SARS-CoV-2.

This clonotype was counted a few times. Its antigen is still unknown. The CDR3 is 14 amino acids. Trimming left V 3 bases short and J 2 bases short, with 8 bases between. Germline CDR1 and CDR2: SEHNR and FQNEAQ (reference sequence). MiXCR, applied by TCRdb to the 5' RACE reads, yields one record per CDR3 protein. The sample lists hundreds of thousands of distinct CDR3 sequences; approximately 21% were seen once. The V gene is TRBV7-9, the J gene TRBJ2-1; possibly TRBD2 for D (5 bases). Sample: PBMCs or a T cell subset sorted from them (not recorded which). This receptor was obtained from an adult woman who had mild COVID-19 (a few samples of this study predate the infection). Cell type and time point are not known. CDR3 coding DNA: TGTGCCAGCAGCTTCCGGGGTACCTACAATGAGCAGTTCTTC. It translates to CASSFRGTYNEQFF.